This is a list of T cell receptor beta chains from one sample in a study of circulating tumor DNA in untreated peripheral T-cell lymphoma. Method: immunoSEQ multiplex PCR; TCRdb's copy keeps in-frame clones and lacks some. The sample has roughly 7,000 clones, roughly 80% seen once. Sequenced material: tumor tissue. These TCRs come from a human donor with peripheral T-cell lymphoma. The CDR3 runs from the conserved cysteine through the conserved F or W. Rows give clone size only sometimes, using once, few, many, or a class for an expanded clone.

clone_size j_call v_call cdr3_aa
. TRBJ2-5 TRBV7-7 CASSCGTIIETQYF
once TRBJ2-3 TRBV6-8 CASRTSGGAYSTDTQYF
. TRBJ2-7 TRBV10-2 CASRSQGIETYEQYF
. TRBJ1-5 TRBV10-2 CATRDRGSNQPQHF
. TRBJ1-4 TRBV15 CATSRAAGRVEKLFF
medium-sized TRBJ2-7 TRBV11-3 CASSLDSTLRGEQYF
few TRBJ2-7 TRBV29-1 CSVGGPGGAYEQYF
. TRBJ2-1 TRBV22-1 CASSSLGYEQFF
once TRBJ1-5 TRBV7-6 CASSLTGDGNQPQHF
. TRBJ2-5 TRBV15 CATSRGGNEETQYF
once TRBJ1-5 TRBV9 CASSATGGSGQPQHF
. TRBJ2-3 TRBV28 CASRGSGGDTQYF
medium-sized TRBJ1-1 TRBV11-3 CASSQTGRDTEAFF
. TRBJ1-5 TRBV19 CASSIYPINQPQHF
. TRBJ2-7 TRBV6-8 CAISGPGPYEQYF
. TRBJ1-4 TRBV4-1 CASSRKTGASNEKLFF
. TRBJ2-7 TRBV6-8 CASSYGQGEYYEQYF
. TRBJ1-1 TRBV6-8 CASSLLQGTEAFF
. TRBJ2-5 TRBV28 CASSLEYQETQYF
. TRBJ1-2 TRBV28 CASVQSGGYGYTF
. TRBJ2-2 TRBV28 CASNLVSTGELFF
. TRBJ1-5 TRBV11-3 CASSQGDGAHQPQHF
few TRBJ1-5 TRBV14 CASSQGRRPQHF
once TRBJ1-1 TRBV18 CASSLGTGDTEAFF
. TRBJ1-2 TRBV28 CASRQTGGLEGGYTF
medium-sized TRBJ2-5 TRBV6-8 CAARTSGGDQETQYF
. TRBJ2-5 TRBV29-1 CSVEDRGGGRETQYF
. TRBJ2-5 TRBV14 CASSQVASGGALEETQYF
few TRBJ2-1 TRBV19 CASSPGLAVNEQFF
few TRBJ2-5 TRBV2 CASSGDRVPETQYF
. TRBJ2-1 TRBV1 CASSPMTQYNEQFF
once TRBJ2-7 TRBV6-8 CASSPGLSYEQYF
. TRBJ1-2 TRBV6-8 CASSYRGEHYGYTF
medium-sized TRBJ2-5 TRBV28 CASSLSFRGPQETQYF